Each of the 6 T cell receptor beta chains below was sequenced from the same sample in a study of T cell changes during pregnancy in multiple sclerosis. Here immunoSEQ multiplex PCR was the method, and the copy in TCRdb shows in-frame clones only, minus some. Among 45,000 to 70,000 clones listed, 92% were seen once. The sample consisted of CD4+ T cells from peripheral blood mononuclear cells, taken in the second trimester of pregnancy. Source of these receptors: a female donor with multiple sclerosis, enrolled in a pregnancy study.

The CDR3 nucleotides read TGTGCCAGTCAGGGGGTTAGTTCCGGCTACACCTTC. Translating gives CASQGVSSGYTF. J is TRBJ1-2 and V is TRBV28; 7 bases match TRBD1. The germline CDR1 and CDR2 sequences are MDHEN and SYDVKM. V shed 9 bases and J 8 bases; nucleotides not matched to a gene: 9. The CDR3 runs 12 residues.

The chain is built from TRBV9 and TRBJ1-4, with 11 bases lining up with TRBD1. With 0 bases clipped from V and 8 bases from J, the junction kept 6 bases outside the gene matches. The germline gives CDR1 SGDLS, CDR2 YYNGEE. This CDR3 contains 16 residues. The CDR3 DNA reads TGTGCCAGCAGCGTAGGTTTGGACAGGGGGCACGAAAAACTGTTTTTT. It yields the protein CASSVGLDRGHEKLFF.

This clone occurred once. This chain joins TRBV28 and TRBJ1-3; unclear D gene. From germline, CDR1 is MDHEN and CDR2 SYDVKM. The V end lost 5 bases, the J end lost 3 bases, and 11 bases lay between the germline ends. This CDR3 is built from 14 residues. For the CDR3, the DNA is TGTGCCAGCAGTACTAGCGGGGTTGGAAACACCATATATTTT. This translates into CASSTSGVGNTIYF.

The chain carries TRBV2 and TRBJ1-3, with TRBD1 identical over 8 bases. The CDR3 runs 13 residues. Germline-derived CDR1 and CDR2 are SNHLY and FYNNEI. V dropped 6 bases and J dropped 2; count of bases not matched to a gene: 0. The DNA of the CDR3 is TGTGCCAGCAGGGACAGGGCTGGAAACACCATATATTTT. The encoded protein is CASRDRAGNTIYF.

This clone was picked up a small number of times. V gene TRBV5-1 combines with J gene TRBJ1-2, with 8 bases matching TRBD1. V lost 2 bases to trimming and J lost 8 bases; unmatched junction nucleotides: 11. Germline CDR1 SGHRS, CDR2 YFSETQ. This CDR3 comprises 15 residues. The CDR3 reads CASSFEGQAQRGYTF. The DNA for the CDR3 is TGCGCCAGCAGCTTTGAGGGACAGGCTCAAAGGGGCTACACCTTC.

The gene calls are TRBV5-1 and TRBJ2-3, with 8 bases aligning to TRBD1. The trim removed 4 bases at V and 0 bases at J, leaving 4 bases unmatched. Germline V lookup: CDR1 SGHRS, CDR2 YFSETQ. The CDR3 is 15 residues long. The DNA of the CDR3 is TGCGCCAGCAGCGGGGGACAGGCGAGCACAGATACGCAGTATTTT. Translation: CASSGGQASTDTQYF. The whole variable domain, filled in from reference TRBV5-1 and TRBJ2-3, reads KAGVTQTPRYLIKTRGQQVTLSCSPISGHRSVSWYQQTPGQGLQFLFEYFSETQRNKGNFPGRFSGRQFSNSRSEMNVSTLELGDSALYLCASSGGQASTDTQYFGPGTRLTVL.